A single sample gave rise to the 30 T cell receptor beta chains below, sequenced in a study of T cells in tumors after PD-1 blockade. Profiling relied on immunoSEQ multiplex PCR, and the TCRdb table lists in-frame clones only, not all of them. Of about 59,000 clones listed, roughly 75% are singletons. This sample comprised PBMCs, obtained before anti-PD-1 treatment. Receptors were obtained from a human donor with basal cell carcinoma.

The chain is built from TRBV6-6 and TRBJ2-2; no reliable D call. The CDR3 has 15 amino acids. With 2 bases removed from V and 3 bases from J, the gap between germline ends came to 10 bases. The V gene's germline CDR1 is MNHNY and CDR2 SVGAGI (reference sequence). Written as DNA, the CDR3 is TGTGCCAGCAGTTACGGTCGACGTTACACCGGGGAGCTGTTTTTT. This codes for CASSYGRRYTGELFF.

The CDR3 coding sequence is TGTGCCAGCAGCTCGCTCCAGGGGGAGACCCAGTACTTC. Encoded protein: CASSSLQGETQYF. The rearrangement links TRBV5-6 to TRBJ2-5; the D gene is possibly TRBD1 (6 bases). CDR1 and CDR2 from the germline V gene are SGHDT and YYEEEE. Trimming removed 3 bases from V and 5 bases from J, with 11 bases in between. This CDR3 is built from 13 residues.

The chain has TRBV11-1 and TRBJ2-7; 11 bases fit TRBD2. This CDR3 region has 13 residues. V shed 2 bases, J shed 6 bases, and the junction held 0 bases outside the gene matches. Germline loops: CDR1 SGHAT, CDR2 FQDESV (reference sequence). This chain's CDR3 is CASSLLAGGEQYF. DNA for the CDR3: TGTGCCAGCAGCTTACTAGCGGGGGGCGAGCAGTACTTC.

The chain joins TRBV5-6 to TRBJ2-2; 12 nucleotides match TRBD1. The CDR3 loop spans 16 amino acids. V lost 4 bases, J lost 6 bases, and 7 bases stayed unmatched. CDR1 SGHDT and CDR2 YYEEEE come from the germline V gene. The CDR3 reads CASSRRDRGRPGELFF. CDR3 bases: TGTGCCAGCAGCCGTCGGGACAGGGGGCGCCCCGGGGAGCTGTTTTTT. Supplemented by reference TRBV5-6 and TRBJ2-2, the full variable domain reads DAGVTQSPTHLIKTRGQQVTLRCSPKSGHDTVSWYQQALGQGPQFIFQYYEEEERQRGNFPDRFSGHQFPNYSSELNVNALLLGDSALYLCASSRRDRGRPGELFFGEGSRLTVL.

The table lists this clone with a few counts. The CDR3 DNA reads TGTGCCAGTAGCGAGACTAGCGGGGGGGCCAGGTCCAAAAACATTCAGTACTTC. It translates to CASSETSGGARSKNIQYF. J is TRBJ2-4 and V is TRBV19; TRBD2 matches at 14 bases. Per the germline V gene, CDR1 is LNHDA and CDR2 is SQIVND (reference sequence). CDR3 size: 18 residues. V was clipped by 6 bases and J by 2 bases; unmatched bases: 9.

Only one count was recorded for this clone. The genes are TRBV4-1 and TRBJ1-4, with a tentative D call TRBD1 (6 bases). V was shortened by 0 bases and J by 8 bases, with 13 bases between the two germline ends. The CDR3 consists of 15 residues. The germline CDR1 and CDR2 sequences are MGHRA and YSYEKL. CDR3 region: CASSQESRGGEKLFF. CDR3 coding DNA: TGCGCCAGCAGCCAAGAATCCAGGGGTGGGGAAAAACTGTTTTTT.

The CDR3 coding sequence is TGTGCCAGCAGCCACGGGCGGGGGGGGCAGACCCAGTACTTC. Encoded protein: CASSHGRGGQTQYF. This chain links TRBV3-1 (or the pseudogene TRBV3-2) with TRBJ2-5; TRBD2 agrees at 9 bases. The CDR3 is 14 amino acids. CDR1 and CDR2 (germline): LGHDT, YNNKEL (reference sequence). V shed 3 bases, J shed 6 bases, and the junction held 5 bases outside the gene matches.

The chain carries TRBV9 and TRBJ1-2; 10 nucleotides line up with TRBD1. Germline V gene sequence: CDR1 SGDLS, CDR2 YYNGEE. This CDR3 spans 15 amino acids. Trimming cost V 3 bases and J 7 bases; bases outside gene matches: 9. CDR3 region: CASSGQGASGFGYTF. CDR3 nucleotide sequence: TGTGCCAGCAGCGGACAGGGGGCATCAGGTTTTGGCTACACCTTC.

J is TRBJ2-1 and V is TRBV7-6; D may be TRBD2 (6 bases). The V gene lost 9 bases and the J gene lost 5 bases, with 17 bases spanning the gap. The germline CDR1 and CDR2 sequences are SGHVS and FNYEAQ. This CDR3 contains 14 residues. Written as DNA, the CDR3 is TGTGCCAGTTTGTTAGGCGGGGCGAACAATGAGCAGTTCTTC. Protein: CASLLGGANNEQFF.

The chain uses TRBV5-4 and TRBJ1-1; 11 bases agree with TRBD1. Trimming cost V 4 bases and J 5 bases; bases outside gene matches: 4. The CDR3 is 14 residues long. The germline gives CDR1 SGHNT, CDR2 YYREEE (reference sequence). CDR3 sequence (DNA): TGTGCCAGCAGCCTGGACAGGGGGCAAACTGAAGCTTTCTTT. This encodes CASSLDRGQTEAFF.

This clone has a single count. The V gene is TRBV7-9, the J gene TRBJ2-5; maybe TRBD2 (6 bases). The ends were cut back, 5 bases at V and 1 base at J, with 11 bases in the middle. The CDR3 spans 14 residues. CDR1 SEHNR and CDR2 FQNEAQ come from the germline V gene (reference sequence). The DNA of the CDR3 is TGTGCCAGCAGCCCGGGGACTCCCCAAGAGACCCAGTACTTC. Protein: CASSPGTPQETQYF. The full variable domain, rest sourced from reference TRBV7-9 and TRBJ2-5, is DTGVSQNPRHKITKRGQNVTFRCDPISEHNRLYWYRQTLGQGPEFLTYFQNEAQLEKSRLLSDRFSAERPKGSFSTLEIQRTEQGDSAMYLCASSPGTPQETQYFGPGTRLLVL.

The chain is built from TRBV30 and TRBJ1-5; TRBD1 matches 9 bases. This CDR3 contains 13 residues. V lost 3 bases, J lost 9 bases, and 6 bases stayed unmatched. The V gene's germline CDR1 is GTSNPN and CDR2 SVGIG (reference sequence). The CDR3, as DNA: TGTGCCTGGAGGGGACAGGGCAAGGGGCCCCAGCATTTT. Amino acids: CAWRGQGKGPQHF. The full variable domain, completed using reference TRBV30 and TRBJ1-5, is SQTIHQWPATLVQPVGSPLSLECTVEGTSNPNLYWYRQAAGRGLQLLFYSVGIGQISSEVPQNLSASRPQDRQFILSSKKLLLSDSGFYLCAWRGQGKGPQHFGDGTRLSIL.

This chain links TRBV5-5 with TRBJ1-1, with 10 bases identical to TRBD1. With 3 bases clipped from V and 2 bases from J, the junction kept 4 bases outside the gene matches. The germline V gene has CDR1 SGHKS and CDR2 YYEKEE (reference sequence). This CDR3 contains 15 residues. The CDR3 nucleotides read TGTGCCAGCAGCTCACGACAGGGGGCAAACACTGAAGCTTTCTTT. This sequence encodes CASSSRQGANTEAFF.

This clone was found once. The chain links TRBV18 to TRBJ2-1; D is perhaps TRBD2 (5 bases). Trimming took off 6 bases at V and 9 bases at J, with 18 bases between the two ends. The CDR3 sequence is 14 residues long. CDR1 and CDR2 from the germline V gene are KGHSH and LQKENI. CDR3 protein: CASSPMTSGGEQFF. Here the CDR3 DNA reads TGTGCCAGCTCCCCGATGACGTCAGGAGGTGAGCAGTTCTTC.

This clone was picked up a small number of times. V gene TRBV19 combines with J gene TRBJ1-4, with 7 bases identical to TRBD1. The CDR3 is 15 residues long. The junction had 7 bases not matched to a gene; V was cut back by 9 bases and J by 0 bases. Germline V CDR1 and CDR2: LNHDA, SQIVND (reference sequence). As DNA, the CDR3 is TGTGCCAGCCAGTATCAGGGGGCAACTAATGAAAAACTGTTTTTT. Protein sequence: CASQYQGATNEKLFF.

The rearrangement joins TRBV3-1 (or the pseudogene TRBV3-2) to TRBJ2-3, with D maybe TRBD2 (7 bases). Trimming removed 2 bases from V and 7 bases from J, with 16 bases in between. The CDR3 consists of 15 residues. Germline CDR1 is LGHDT and CDR2 is YNNKEL (reference sequence). The CDR3 loop reads CASSQKGGGSNTQYF. CDR3 in DNA: TGTGCCAGCAGCCAAAAGGGAGGGGGGTCGAATACGCAGTATTTT.

The chain carries TRBV7-9 and TRBJ1-2, with D maybe TRBD1 (6 bases). Per germline, CDR1 SEHNR and CDR2 FQNEAQ (reference sequence). Deletions cut 4 bases from V and 6 bases from J, with 24 bases between. The CDR3 loop spans 17 amino acids. The CDR3, as DNA: TGTGCCAGCAGCTCGACAGGACCTCAGAGTGGTGGGAATGGCTACACCTTC. This translates into CASSSTGPQSGGNGYTF.

The chain combines TRBV2 with TRBJ1-5, with TRBD1 matching 7 bases. The V segment lost 6 bases and the J segment 1 base; nucleotides outside the gene matches: 3. Germline V gene sequence: CDR1 SNHLY, CDR2 FYNNEI. This CDR3 has 14 amino acids. The CDR3 DNA is TGTGCCAGCAGCTCGGGACAGAGCAATCAGCCCCAGCATTTT. It is translated as CASSSGQSNQPQHF.

In the case of this clone: Other DNA variants within this sample encode the same CDR3. The chain is built from TRBV12-3 or TRBV12-4 and TRBJ1-3; D uncertain. The CDR3 is 13 amino acids. V was cut by 1 base and J by 4 bases, with 5 bases left in between. CDR3 protein: CASSLEGGNTIYF. The CDR3 region has the DNA TGTGCCAGCAGTTTAGAAGGAGGAAACACCATATATTTT.

The chain has TRBV7-6 and TRBJ2-5, with TRBD2 identical over 13 bases. From germline, CDR1 is SGHVS and CDR2 FNYEAQ. The CDR3 runs 16 residues. V shed 5 bases and J 5 bases; nucleotides not matched to a gene: 8. The CDR3 is CASSRGLAGSGETQYF. CDR3 DNA sequence: TGTGCCAGCAGCCGGGGACTAGCGGGGTCAGGGGAGACCCAGTACTTC.

The chain has TRBV4-1 and TRBJ1-2; D unclear. The CDR3 spans 16 residues. Per the germline V gene, CDR1 is MGHRA and CDR2 is YSYEKL. V gave up 0 bases and J gave up 8 bases, with 19 bases separating them. Here the CDR3 DNA reads TGCGCCAGCAGCCAAGATCCCGTCACTTTTTCGTGGGGCTACACCTTC. This translates into CASSQDPVTFSWGYTF.

The chain is built from TRBV20-1 and TRBJ1-5; no reliable D call. CDR1 is DFQATT, CDR2 SNEGSKA, per germline (reference sequence). Between the trimmed V and J ends, which lost 4 bases and 4 bases, there was a span of 8 bases. The CDR3 runs 12 residues. CDR3: CSAIEGNQPQHF. Here the CDR3 DNA reads TGCAGTGCTATTGAGGGAAATCAGCCCCAGCATTTT.

The chain links TRBV30 to TRBJ2-3; 9 bases line up with TRBD2. Looked up from germline, CDR1 is GTSNPN and CDR2 is SVGIG (reference sequence). The CDR3 sequence is 14 residues long. The junction had 6 bases not matched to a gene; V was cut back by 4 bases and J by 4 bases. The CDR3 region has the DNA TGTGCCTGGAACGCGGGGGGGCTTTCAGATACGCAGTATTTT. This encodes CAWNAGGLSDTQYF. Together with reference TRBV30 and TRBJ2-3, the CDR3 gives the full variable domain: SQTIHQWPATLVQPVGSPLSLECTVEGTSNPNLYWYRQAAGRGLQLLFYSVGIGQISSEVPQNLSASRPQDRQFILSSKKLLLSDSGFYLCAWNAGGLSDTQYFGPGTRLTVL.

Concerning this clone: At one boundary the junction diverges from the germline segment, which might be a read error. The genes are TRBV7-2 and TRBJ2-3; D remains ambiguous. CDR1 and CDR2 (germline): SGHTA, FQGNSA. This CDR3 comprises 14 residues. The CDR3 sequence is CASTLGWGGNTQYF. The CDR3 DNA reads TGTGCCAGCACCTTAGGGTGGGGTGGAAATACGCAGTATTTT.

This sequence joins TRBV6-2 or TRBV6-3 and TRBJ1-2; TRBD1 matches 9 bases. The junction had 4 bases not matched to a gene; V was cut back by 2 bases and J by 0 bases. The germline CDR1 and CDR2 sequences are MNHEY and SVGEGT. CDR3 length: 16 residues. The CDR3, as DNA: TGTGCCAGCAGTTACCCCCGACAGGGGGCTAACTATGGCTACACCTTC. Amino acid sequence: CASSYPRQGANYGYTF.

This clone occurred a few times. The chain has TRBV10-3 and TRBJ1-2; D is possibly TRBD1 (5 bases). This CDR3 is built from 14 residues. The V end was cut by 4 bases, the J end by 1 base, with 10 bases between. The V gene's germline CDR1 is ENHRY and CDR2 SYGVKD. CDR3 DNA sequence: TGTGCCATCAGTGTTTCAGGGAATAACTATGGCTACACCTTC. Its protein is CAISVSGNNYGYTF.

The chain carries TRBV2 and TRBJ1-1, with a possible D match to TRBD1 (5 bases). Per germline, CDR1 SNHLY and CDR2 FYNNEI. Trimming pared 4 bases from V and 9 bases from J, leaving 18 bases between. The CDR3 loop spans 14 amino acids. CDR3 nucleotides: TGTGCCAGCAGTGTTCAAGAAGGGGCCCTGAAAGCTTTCTTT. Its translation is CASSVQEGALKAFF.

The gene calls are TRBV7-9 and TRBJ2-5; D tentatively reads TRBD1 or TRBD2 (5 bases each). Per germline, CDR1 SEHNR and CDR2 FQNEAQ (reference sequence). This CDR3 spans 16 amino acids. Trimming shortened V by 3 bases and J by 5 bases, and 19 bases separated the two germline ends. The CDR3 DNA sequence: TGTGCCAGCAGCTTGTCCGGGACGCACTCAGGGGAGACCCAGTACTTC. Protein: CASSLSGTHSGETQYF. Full variable domain (rest looked up from reference TRBV7-9 and TRBJ2-5): DTGVSQNPRHKITKRGQNVTFRCDPISEHNRLYWYRQTLGQGPEFLTYFQNEAQLEKSRLLSDRFSAERPKGSFSTLEIQRTEQGDSAMYLCASSLSGTHSGETQYFGPGTRLLVL.

This chain links TRBV5-1 with TRBJ1-1; TRBD1 might be the D (5 bases). The germline V gene encodes CDR1 SGHRS and CDR2 YFSETQ. CDR3 length: 14 amino acids. The V end lost 4 bases, the J end lost 6 bases, and 16 bases lay between the germline ends. CDR3 nucleotide sequence: TGCGCCAGCAGCCACCCCGTACAAGGGGCTGAAGCTTTCTTT. Protein product: CASSHPVQGAEAFF.

DNA for the CDR3: TGTGCCAGCAGGAATAGCGGGGGGCCACACAATGAGCAGTTCTTC. It encodes CASRNSGGPHNEQFF. The rearrangement joins TRBV6-6 to TRBJ2-1; 10 nucleotides agree with TRBD2. The trim removed 6 bases at V and 5 bases at J, leaving 7 bases unmatched. From germline, CDR1 is MNHNY and CDR2 SVGAGI (reference sequence). The CDR3 length is 15 residues.